A selection of T cell receptor beta chains follows, all from one sample in a study of cytomegalovirus exposure and HLA in healthy donors. Repertoires were generated with immunoSEQ multiplex PCR, while TCRdb's copy carries only in-frame clones and drops some. The profile covers some 180,000 clones, with around three quarters appearing a single time and under 2% taken by the ten largest. Sequencing was performed on PBMCs. The source is a woman between 25 and 40 years old in good health and CMV-seronegative. Each CDR3 is given with its conserved first and last residue.

v_gene	j_gene	len	CDR3aa
TRBV12-5	TRBJ2-1	13	CASGSDYHNEQFF
TRBV6-5	TRBJ1-2	14	CASSYSVRNYGYTF
TRBV6-1	TRBJ1-5	16	CASSEGPGGAWGPQHF
TRBV6-7	TRBJ1-1	11	CASQGNTEAFF
TRBV6-1	TRBJ2-5	13	CATLRGQGETQYF
TRBV28	TRBJ1-1	14	CASSPAGQAPLAFF
TRBV12-5	TRBJ1-1	13	CASGSNRNTEAFF
TRBV7-9	TRBJ2-7	17	CASSSRPGLAGEYEQYF
TRBV19	TRBJ2-4	14	CATREGLAKNIQYF
TRBV7-2	TRBJ1-1	16	CASSLVVGGAGGGAFF
TRBV4-3	TRBJ2-1	16	CASSQRGTGGYNEQFF
TRBV4-3	TRBJ1-5	15	CASSLRLDREQPQHF
TRBV7-3	TRBJ2-1	14	CASSRSREENEQFF
TRBV4-1	TRBJ2-3	18	CASSQGPIEAGGTDTQYF
TRBV30	TRBJ1-2	14	CAWSQSLAGVDYTF
TRBV7-9	TRBJ2-2	14	CASSPTGATGELFF
TRBV7-9	TRBJ1-3	17	CASSLFAGRGAGNTIYF
TRBV6-6	TRBJ1-1	16	CASSPDLQGMNTEAFF
TRBV27	TRBJ2-7	16	CASSVKAGTGWDEQYF
TRBV11-1	TRBJ2-3	15	CASGSGGSSTDTQYF
TRBV5-1	TRBJ2-7	14	CASRGALGSYEQYF
TRBV7-2	TRBJ1-5	14	CASSLLSQNQPQHF
TRBV7-3	TRBJ1-2	15	CASSAGGAGDYGYTF
TRBV7-9	TRBJ1-2	16	CASSSHGTPRFYGYTF
TRBV13	TRBJ1-1	11	CASSLTGITFF
TRBV15	TRBJ2-5	14	CATRLAGGPETQYF
TRBV25-1	TRBJ2-1	15	CASSSRGSSYNEQFF
TRBV4-2	TRBJ1-1	16	CASSQYSRRENTEAFF
TRBV2	TRBJ2-2	15	CASRRTGEVAGELFF
TRBV4-2	TRBJ2-7	11	CASSPGVEQYF
TRBV6-5	TRBJ2-3	15	CASRPGLGNTDTQYF
TRBV23-1	TRBJ2-7	16	CASSRGLAGAAYEQYF